This T cell receptor beta chain was profiled in a study of PD-L1 blockade in urothelial cancer. The V gene lost 2 bases and the J gene lost 3 bases, with 12 bases spanning the gap. CDR3 length: 15 residues. The V gene's germline CDR1 is MNHEY and CDR2 SMNVEV (reference sequence). Clones were sequenced by immunoSEQ multiplex PCR, and TCRdb holds only the in-frame ones, with some missing. This sample has about 30,000 clones, with 80% to 90% found just once. This rearrangement joins TRBV27 to TRBJ2-3; possibly TRBD2 for D (7 bases). This TCR was recovered from a man aged 50 to 60 with urothelial cancer. Source: PBMCs, taken around atezolizumab (anti-PD-L1) treatment. As DNA, the CDR3 is TGTGCCAGCAGTTTAGGGGGGGCTCTAACAGATACGCAGTATTTT. Protein: CASSLGGALTDTQYF.